The 29 T cell receptor beta chains below come from one sample, sequenced in a study of T cells in Graves' hyperthyroidism and ophthalmopathy. The CDR3 regions of TCR beta were amplified from RNA transcripts. A first-round RT-PCR of the TCR CDR3 used the HTBI primer set. TCRdb called the multiplex PCR reads again in MiXCR, with one record for every CDR3 protein. The data show a few hundred thousand distinct CDR3 sequences, with approximately 15% seen just once and about 31% held by the top ten. Sample: blood. All receptors derive from a woman in her twenties or thirties with Graves' hyperthyroidism.

Many counts were recorded for this clonotype. V is TRBV28 and J is TRBJ2-1; 8 bases map to TRBD2. V lost 7 bases to trimming and J lost 8 bases; unmatched junction nucleotides: 10. CDR1 is MDHEN, CDR2 SYDVKM, per germline. The length of the CDR3 is 14 residues. CDR3 nucleotides: TGTGCCAGCATCAGGGCGGGAGGAAGCGATGAGCAGTTCTTC. Amino acids: CASIRAGGSDEQFF. The full variable domain, its missing parts supplied by reference TRBV28 and TRBJ2-1, is DVKVTQSSRYLVKRTGEKVFLECVQDMDHENMFWYRQDPGLGLRLIYFSYDVKMKEKGDIPEGYSVSREKKERFSLILESASTNQTSMYLCASIRAGGSDEQFFGPGTRLTVL.

This clonotype turned up a few times. A read error may account for a junction end that differs from germline. CDR3 loop: CASPPDTYEQYF. Written as DNA, the CDR3 is TGTGCCAGCCCACCTGACACGTACGAGCAGTACTTC. The chain is built from TRBV18 and TRBJ2-7; D is undetermined. Germline CDR1 and CDR2: KGHSH and LQKENI. The CDR3 runs 12 residues.

The J gene is TRBJ1-4, the V gene TRBV15; D gene ambiguous. The CDR3 contains 13 residues. V shed 5 bases and J shed 8 bases, with 12 bases lying between them. CDR1 is LNHNV and CDR2 is YYDKDF in the germline V gene (reference sequence). CDR3 sequence: CATSRGPEEKLFF. In DNA form, the CDR3 reads TGTGCCACCAGCCGCGGACCGGAGGAAAAACTGTTTTTT.

J is TRBJ1-2 and V is TRBV11-1; D possibly corresponds to TRBD1 (5 bases). The V gene lost 2 bases and the J gene lost 8 bases, with 9 bases spanning the gap. This CDR3 is built from 12 residues. Germline V gene sequence: CDR1 SGHAT, CDR2 FQDESV (reference sequence). The CDR3 sequence is CASSLQGEGYTF. CDR3 in DNA: TGTGCCAGCAGCTTACAGGGCGAAGGCTACACCTTC.

This clonotype appeared many times. The CDR3 is CASSELRELSYNEQFF. DNA of the CDR3: TGCGCCAGCAGTGAGTTGCGGGAGTTATCCTACAATGAGCAGTTCTTC. This sequence joins TRBV10-1 and TRBJ2-1; 7 positions match TRBD2. This CDR3 has 16 amino acids. J gave up 1 base and V 1 base, and 4 bases lay outside the gene matches. Germline lookup yields CDR1 WNHNN and CDR2 SYGVQD (reference sequence).

The genes are TRBV9 and TRBJ1-4; D not resolved. This CDR3 region has 14 residues. Germline-derived CDR1 and CDR2 are SGDLS and YYNGEE. V lost 4 bases and J lost 0, with 7 bases in between. CDR3 nucleotide sequence: TGTGCCAGCAGCCCGGAGCCAACTAATGAAAAACTGTTTTTT. Protein product: CASSPEPTNEKLFF.

This clonotype has a handful of counts. This sequence may be a read error, since a much larger clone differs from it by one base. This chain uses TRBV28 with TRBJ1-1, with 10 bases lining up with TRBD1. The CDR3 totals 14 residues. V gave up 5 bases and J gave up 4 bases; unmatched junction bases: 4. CDR1 is MDHEN, CDR2 SYDVKM, per germline. Written as DNA, the CDR3 is TGTGCCAGCAGTCCCGGGACAGGGGTCACTGAAGCTTTCTTT. Translating gives CASSPGTGVTEAFF.

Many counts were recorded for this clonotype. CDR3 protein: CASSGDRASEAFF. CDR3 sequence (DNA): TGTGCCAGCAGTGGGGACAGGGCTTCTGAAGCTTTCTTT. The chain recombines TRBV2 with TRBJ1-1; TRBD1 aligns across 9 bases. The CDR3 length is 13 residues. V dropped 4 bases and J dropped 6; count of bases not matched to a gene: 3. From germline, CDR1 is SNHLY and CDR2 FYNNEI.

This chain joins TRBV11-2 and TRBJ1-1; 8 bases map to TRBD1. This CDR3 spans 14 amino acids. CDR1 and CDR2 (germline): SGHAT, FQNNGV. J lost 4 bases, V lost 4 bases, and 5 bases had no gene match. CDR3: CASSSSDRATEAFF. The CDR3 bases are TGTGCCAGCAGCTCATCGGACAGGGCCACTGAAGCTTTCTTT.

The V gene is TRBV15, the J gene TRBJ2-5; the match to TRBD2 covers 16 bases. The CDR3 sequence is 15 residues long. V dropped 5 bases and J dropped 5; count of bases not matched to a gene: 2. CDR1 LNHNV and CDR2 YYDKDF come from the germline V gene (reference sequence). For the CDR3, the DNA is TGTGCCACCAGCCAGGGACTAGCGGGAGGGGAGACCCAGTACTTC. This codes for CATSQGLAGGETQYF. The whole variable domain, remainder taken from reference TRBV15 and TRBJ2-5, is DAMVIQNPRYQVTQFGKPVTLSCSQTLNHNVMYWYQQKSSQAPKLLFHYYDKDFNNEADTPDNFQSRRPNTSFCFLDIRSPGLGDTAMYLCATSQGLAGGETQYFGPGTRLLVL.

Ten or more counts support this clonotype. The V gene is TRBV7-9, the J gene TRBJ2-2, with 7 bases aligning to TRBD2. V dropped 5 bases and J dropped 2; count of bases not matched to a gene: 5. The CDR3 extends over 15 amino acids. The germline gives CDR1 SEHNR, CDR2 FQNEAQ (reference sequence). This chain's CDR3 is CASSPTTSNTGELFF. Here the CDR3 DNA reads TGTGCCAGCAGCCCAACGACTAGCAACACCGGGGAGCTGTTTTTT.

This clonotype was seen repeatedly, ten times or more. The gene calls are TRBV18 and TRBJ2-2; possible D gene TRBD2, 5 bases. The CDR3 spans 13 residues. V was shortened by 3 bases and J by 5 bases, with 7 bases between the two germline ends. Germline V gene sequence: CDR1 KGHSH, CDR2 LQKENI. Here the CDR3 DNA reads TGTGCCAGCTCACCCCGGAGGACCGGGGAGCTGTTTTTT. Translated: CASSPRRTGELFF.

The sample holds many counts of this clonotype. The chain couples TRBV28 to TRBJ1-5, with a possible D match to TRBD1 (5 bases). The CDR3 consists of 15 residues. Germline V lookup: CDR1 MDHEN, CDR2 SYDVKM. V was cut by 4 bases and J by 7 bases, with 17 bases left in between. CDR3 DNA sequence: TGTGCCAGCAGTTCAGGAACGGGGACGGGACAGCCCCAGCATTTT. Translation: CASSSGTGTGQPQHF.

The CDR3 DNA follows: TGTGCCAGCAGCGTATGGGGGGAGAGCTACAATGAGCAGTTCTTC. Protein product: CASSVWGESYNEQFF. V is TRBV9 and J is TRBJ2-1, with a possible D match to TRBD2 (6 bases). The V end lost 1 base, the J end lost 3 bases, and 11 bases lay between the germline ends. Per germline, CDR1 SGDLS and CDR2 YYNGEE. The CDR3 has 15 amino acids.

V is TRBV7-3 and J is TRBJ2-5; D is possibly TRBD1 (5 bases). V was cut by 0 bases and J by 7 bases, with 12 bases left in between. The CDR3 has 14 residues. From germline, CDR1 is SGHTA and CDR2 FQGTGA. Here the CDR3 reads CASSLTPGPGTQYF. CDR3 nucleotides: TGTGCCAGCAGCTTAACCCCAGGGCCCGGGACCCAGTACTTC.

This chain links TRBV7-9 with TRBJ1-1, with 9 bases fitting TRBD1. CDR1 and CDR2 from the germline V gene are SEHNR and FQNEAQ (reference sequence). This CDR3 is 13 amino acids long. V gave up 6 bases and J gave up 5 bases; unmatched junction bases: 4. The CDR3 coding sequence is TGTGCCAGCAGAGGACAGGGGTCTACTGAAGCTTTCTTT. This sequence encodes CASRGQGSTEAFF.

CDR3 amino acids: CASSPTTGELFF. CDR3 DNA sequence: TGCGCCAGCAGCCCCACCACCGGGGAGCTGTTTTTT. The chain combines TRBV4-1 with TRBJ2-2, with unresolved D. Trimming cost V 4 bases and J 4 bases, with 4 bases left between them. Germline V gene data show CDR1 as MGHRA and CDR2 as YSYEKL. The CDR3 length is 12 residues.

This clonotype was seen many times. This chain connects TRBV28 to TRBJ2-1, with TRBD1 matching 8 bases. Germline lookup yields CDR1 MDHEN and CDR2 SYDVKM. The CDR3 loop spans 15 amino acids. V lost 2 bases to trimming and J lost 1 base; unmatched junction nucleotides: 1. The CDR3, as DNA: TGTGCCAGCAGTTTACAGGGGGCTTCCTACAATGAGCAGTTCTTC. Its protein product is CASSLQGASYNEQFF.

This clonotype was counted between two and nine times. The chain recombines TRBV7-3 with TRBJ1-5; D call uncertain. The germline gives CDR1 SGHTA, CDR2 FQGTGA. V was shortened by 1 base and J by 4 bases, with 8 bases between the two germline ends. CDR3 size: 14 residues. The CDR3 here is CASSLNGPNQPQHF. CDR3 DNA sequence: TGTGCCAGCAGCTTAAACGGTCCTAATCAGCCCCAGCATTTT.

The chain employs TRBV28 and TRBJ2-1, with 7 bases aligning to TRBD1. The CDR3 contains 15 residues. The V gene end was trimmed by 6 bases and the J gene end by 7 bases; junction bases not matched to a gene: 12. From germline, CDR1 is MDHEN and CDR2 SYDVKM. CDR3 amino acids: CASSGSLGQMNEQFF. In DNA, the CDR3 is TGTGCCAGCAGCGGAAGTCTGGGACAGATGAATGAGCAGTTCTTC.

The chain uses TRBV29-1 and TRBJ1-2; tentative D call: TRBD1 (5 bases). The germline V and J ends were trimmed by 5 bases and 7 bases, with 14 bases remaining between them. This CDR3 is 12 amino acids long. In germline, CDR1 is SQVTM, CDR2 ANQGSEA. The CDR3 protein is CSVWGGGSGYTF. The CDR3 nucleotides are TGCAGCGTTTGGGGGGGTGGCTCTGGCTACACCTTC.

This clonotype was seen repeatedly, ten times or more. The rearrangement links TRBV3-1 to TRBJ2-1; 14 bases are shared with TRBD2. This CDR3 comprises 15 residues. Germline loops: CDR1 LGHDT, CDR2 YNNKEL (reference sequence). J gave up 6 bases and V 4 bases, and 2 bases lay outside the gene matches. For the CDR3, the DNA is TGTGCCAGCAGCCTTGGACTAGCGGGAGGCAATGAGCAGTTCTTC. Amino acid sequence: CASSLGLAGGNEQFF.

The chain recombines TRBV5-1 with TRBJ2-5; tentative D call: TRBD1 (6 bases). CDR3 size: 15 residues. V was cut by 2 bases and J by 1 base, with 12 bases left in between. Germline V lookup: CDR1 SGHRS, CDR2 YFSETQ. CDR3 nucleotides: TGCGCCAGCAGCTTAGAACAGGGAAGCCAAGAGACCCAGTACTTC. It yields the protein CASSLEQGSQETQYF.

The CDR3 nucleotides are TGTGCCTGGAGTGTAGGGGGGGGAACTAGCACAGATACGCAGTATTTT. Protein sequence: CAWSVGGGTSTDTQYF. The V and J genes are TRBV30 and TRBJ2-3, with TRBD2 as a possible D gene (7 bases). Looked up from germline, CDR1 is GTSNPN and CDR2 is SVGIG (reference sequence). The CDR3 is 16 residues long. Trimming took off 0 bases at V and 0 bases at J, with 13 bases between the two ends.

The rearrangement uses TRBV18 and TRBJ2-4, with TRBD1 matching over 7 bases. The V gene end was trimmed by 0 bases and the J gene end by 2 bases; junction bases not matched to a gene: 7. Germline V gene lookup returns CDR1 KGHSH and CDR2 LQKENI. The CDR3 contains 17 residues. CDR3 sequence reads: CASSPPTGSVTKNIQYF. For the CDR3, the DNA is TGTGCCAGCTCACCACCGACAGGGTCCGTTACCAAAAACATTCAGTACTTC.

This clonotype has a handful of counts. The chain recombines TRBV28 with TRBJ2-7; D is unresolved. V shed 4 bases and J shed 2 bases, with 15 bases lying between them. Germline V gene lookup returns CDR1 MDHEN and CDR2 SYDVKM. The CDR3 loop spans 15 amino acids. CDR3 protein: CASSSPGRLTYEQYF. CDR3 nucleotides: TGTGCCAGCAGTTCCCCCGGCAGATTAACCTACGAGCAGTACTTC.

The V and J genes are TRBV4-1 and TRBJ2-3; 9 nucleotides line up with TRBD2. This CDR3 comprises 16 residues. Germline V gives CDR1 MGHRA, CDR2 YSYEKL. Losses at the gene ends were 4 bases for V and 4 bases for J; bases not matched to a gene: 9. The CDR3 DNA sequence: TGCGCCAGCAGCCGAGGCCTAGCGGGATTATCAGATACGCAGTATTTT. Translating it yields CASSRGLAGLSDTQYF.

This clonotype has only a few counts. This rearrangement joins TRBV20-1 to TRBJ2-2, with 8 nucleotides matching TRBD1. CDR1 DFQATT and CDR2 SNEGSKA come from the germline V gene (reference sequence). The ends lost 2 bases at V and 8 bases at J; junction bases unmatched: 7. CDR3 length: 14 amino acids. The CDR3 is CSARRAQGAGELFF. The CDR3 DNA is TGCAGTGCTAGAAGGGCCCAGGGGGCGGGGGAGCTGTTTTTT.

This clonotype was counted between two and nine times. Given a much more abundant clone one base away, this may be a read error. This sequence joins TRBV27 and TRBJ1-2; D gene unclear. The CDR3 runs 16 residues. Germline V gene sequence: CDR1 MNHEY, CDR2 SMNVEV (reference sequence). The germline V and J ends were trimmed by 4 bases and 0 bases, with 15 bases remaining between them. CDR3 DNA: TGTGCCAGCAGTTCGCGACAAGGACTTACTAACTATGGCTACACCTTC. Protein product: CASSSRQGLTNYGYTF.